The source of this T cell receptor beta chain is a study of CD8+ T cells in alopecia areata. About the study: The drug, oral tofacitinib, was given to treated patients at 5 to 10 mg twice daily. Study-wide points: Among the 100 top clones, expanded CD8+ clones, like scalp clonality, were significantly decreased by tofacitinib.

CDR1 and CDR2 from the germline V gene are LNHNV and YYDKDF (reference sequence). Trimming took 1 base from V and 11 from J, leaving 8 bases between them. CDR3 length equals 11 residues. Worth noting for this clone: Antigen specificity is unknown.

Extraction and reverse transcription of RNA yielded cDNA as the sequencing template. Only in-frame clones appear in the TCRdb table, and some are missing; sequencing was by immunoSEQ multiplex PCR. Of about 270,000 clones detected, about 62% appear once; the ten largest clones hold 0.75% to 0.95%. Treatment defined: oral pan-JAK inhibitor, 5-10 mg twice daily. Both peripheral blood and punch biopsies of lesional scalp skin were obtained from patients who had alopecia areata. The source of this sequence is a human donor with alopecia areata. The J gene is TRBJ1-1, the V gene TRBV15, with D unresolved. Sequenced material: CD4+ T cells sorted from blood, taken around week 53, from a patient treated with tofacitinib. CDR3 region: CATSRGSGAFF. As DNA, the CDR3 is TGTGCCACCAGCAGAGGGTCCGGCGCTTTCTTT.